These 9 T cell receptor beta chains originate from one sample sequenced in a study of radiotherapy plus CTLA-4 blockade in lung cancer. Clones were sequenced by immunoSEQ multiplex PCR, and TCRdb holds only the in-frame ones, with some missing. The sample consists of fewer than 65,000 clones, around four fifths of them appearing once. The input for sequencing was peripheral blood, taken from a patient treated with radiotherapy plus ipilimumab. The source of these receptors is a human donor with non-small cell lung cancer whose response to radiotherapy plus ipilimumab could not be evaluated.

This rearrangement joins TRBV6-1 to TRBJ1-1, with a possible D match to TRBD1 (6 bases). Trimming stripped 7 bases from V and 4 bases from J, with 13 bases between. This CDR3 is built from 13 residues. Germline assignment: CDR1 MNHNS and CDR2 SASEGT. The CDR3: CASTQGLGTEAFF. The DNA for the CDR3 is TGTGCCAGCACTCAGGGGCTAGGCACTGAAGCTTTCTTT.

This sequence joins TRBV29-1 and TRBJ2-3, with D hard to call. Germline V gene data show CDR1 as SQVTM and CDR2 as ANQGSEA. CDR3 length: 14 residues. V lost 6 bases to trimming and J lost 3 bases, with 16 bases between them. The CDR3 protein is CSVTQPVKTDTQYF. CDR3 DNA: TGCAGCGTGACTCAGCCGGTTAAGACAGATACGCAGTATTTT.

V and J are TRBV5-1 and TRBJ2-1, with a tentative D call TRBD1 (6 bases). The CDR3 covers 15 residues. Germline V lookup: CDR1 SGHRS, CDR2 YFSETQ. V gave up 0 bases and J gave up 4 bases, with 11 bases separating them. The CDR3 DNA reads TGCGCCAGCAGCTTGGAAGGACAGATGTACAATGAGCAGTTCTTC. Translation: CASSLEGQMYNEQFF.

The chain employs TRBV5-1 and TRBJ2-3; tentative D call: TRBD2 (8 bases). Germline loops: CDR1 SGHRS, CDR2 YFSETQ. Trimming left V 5 bases short and J 5 bases short, with 18 bases between. This CDR3 comprises 15 residues. CDR3: CASRSTGGGLDTQYF. The CDR3, as DNA: TGCGCCAGCAGGTCAACGGGAGGGGGCCTAGATACGCAGTATTTT.

The V call is TRBV27, the J call TRBJ1-5, with TRBD1 as a possible D gene (5 bases). The V gene's germline CDR1 is MNHEY and CDR2 SMNVEV (reference sequence). This CDR3 spans 15 amino acids. V was trimmed by 2 bases and J by 7 bases, leaving 15 bases between them. CDR3: CASSLKLGQGQPQHF. In DNA, the CDR3 is TGTGCCAGCAGTTTAAAATTGGGGCAGGGACAGCCCCAGCATTTT.

This clone was counted between two and nine times. The chain couples TRBV29-1 to TRBJ2-7; TRBD1 aligns across 8 bases. The V gene end was trimmed by 3 bases and the J gene end by 3 bases; junction bases not matched to a gene: 10. This CDR3 has 15 residues. Per the germline V gene, CDR1 is SQVTM and CDR2 is ANQGSEA. CDR3 protein: CSVEYPGQGNYEQYF. In DNA, the CDR3 is TGCAGCGTTGAGTACCCCGGACAGGGAAACTACGAGCAGTACTTC.

This rearrangement joins TRBV27 to TRBJ2-5, with D tentatively TRBD1 (5 bases). Germline V CDR1 and CDR2: MNHEY, SMNVEV (reference sequence). The ends were cut back, 6 bases at V and 5 bases at J, with 7 bases in the middle. The CDR3 loop spans 11 amino acids. CDR3 sequence reads: CASSNRETQYF. CDR3 bases: TGTGCCAGCAGCAACAGGGAGACCCAGTACTTC.

The sample holds a few counts of this clone. This chain links TRBV7-3 with TRBJ2-1; D gene uncertain. The CDR3 consists of 13 residues. Trimming removed 5 bases from V and 8 bases from J, with 13 bases in between. CDR1 is SGHTA and CDR2 is FQGTGA in the germline V gene. This chain's CDR3 is CASSRGLAYEQFF. DNA of the CDR3: TGTGCCAGCAGCCGAGGCCTCGCGTATGAGCAGTTCTTC.

The chain carries TRBV25-1 and TRBJ2-7; a possible D gene is TRBD2 (7 bases). Germline CDR1 and CDR2: MGHDK and SYGVNS. With 5 bases removed from V and 2 bases from J, the gap between germline ends came to 22 bases. The CDR3 is made up of 17 amino acids. The CDR3 bases are TGTGCCAGCAGTTCCCGGGCGAAGGGAGGGGGTCCCTACGAGCAGTACTTC. Its translation is CASSSRAKGGGPYEQYF.